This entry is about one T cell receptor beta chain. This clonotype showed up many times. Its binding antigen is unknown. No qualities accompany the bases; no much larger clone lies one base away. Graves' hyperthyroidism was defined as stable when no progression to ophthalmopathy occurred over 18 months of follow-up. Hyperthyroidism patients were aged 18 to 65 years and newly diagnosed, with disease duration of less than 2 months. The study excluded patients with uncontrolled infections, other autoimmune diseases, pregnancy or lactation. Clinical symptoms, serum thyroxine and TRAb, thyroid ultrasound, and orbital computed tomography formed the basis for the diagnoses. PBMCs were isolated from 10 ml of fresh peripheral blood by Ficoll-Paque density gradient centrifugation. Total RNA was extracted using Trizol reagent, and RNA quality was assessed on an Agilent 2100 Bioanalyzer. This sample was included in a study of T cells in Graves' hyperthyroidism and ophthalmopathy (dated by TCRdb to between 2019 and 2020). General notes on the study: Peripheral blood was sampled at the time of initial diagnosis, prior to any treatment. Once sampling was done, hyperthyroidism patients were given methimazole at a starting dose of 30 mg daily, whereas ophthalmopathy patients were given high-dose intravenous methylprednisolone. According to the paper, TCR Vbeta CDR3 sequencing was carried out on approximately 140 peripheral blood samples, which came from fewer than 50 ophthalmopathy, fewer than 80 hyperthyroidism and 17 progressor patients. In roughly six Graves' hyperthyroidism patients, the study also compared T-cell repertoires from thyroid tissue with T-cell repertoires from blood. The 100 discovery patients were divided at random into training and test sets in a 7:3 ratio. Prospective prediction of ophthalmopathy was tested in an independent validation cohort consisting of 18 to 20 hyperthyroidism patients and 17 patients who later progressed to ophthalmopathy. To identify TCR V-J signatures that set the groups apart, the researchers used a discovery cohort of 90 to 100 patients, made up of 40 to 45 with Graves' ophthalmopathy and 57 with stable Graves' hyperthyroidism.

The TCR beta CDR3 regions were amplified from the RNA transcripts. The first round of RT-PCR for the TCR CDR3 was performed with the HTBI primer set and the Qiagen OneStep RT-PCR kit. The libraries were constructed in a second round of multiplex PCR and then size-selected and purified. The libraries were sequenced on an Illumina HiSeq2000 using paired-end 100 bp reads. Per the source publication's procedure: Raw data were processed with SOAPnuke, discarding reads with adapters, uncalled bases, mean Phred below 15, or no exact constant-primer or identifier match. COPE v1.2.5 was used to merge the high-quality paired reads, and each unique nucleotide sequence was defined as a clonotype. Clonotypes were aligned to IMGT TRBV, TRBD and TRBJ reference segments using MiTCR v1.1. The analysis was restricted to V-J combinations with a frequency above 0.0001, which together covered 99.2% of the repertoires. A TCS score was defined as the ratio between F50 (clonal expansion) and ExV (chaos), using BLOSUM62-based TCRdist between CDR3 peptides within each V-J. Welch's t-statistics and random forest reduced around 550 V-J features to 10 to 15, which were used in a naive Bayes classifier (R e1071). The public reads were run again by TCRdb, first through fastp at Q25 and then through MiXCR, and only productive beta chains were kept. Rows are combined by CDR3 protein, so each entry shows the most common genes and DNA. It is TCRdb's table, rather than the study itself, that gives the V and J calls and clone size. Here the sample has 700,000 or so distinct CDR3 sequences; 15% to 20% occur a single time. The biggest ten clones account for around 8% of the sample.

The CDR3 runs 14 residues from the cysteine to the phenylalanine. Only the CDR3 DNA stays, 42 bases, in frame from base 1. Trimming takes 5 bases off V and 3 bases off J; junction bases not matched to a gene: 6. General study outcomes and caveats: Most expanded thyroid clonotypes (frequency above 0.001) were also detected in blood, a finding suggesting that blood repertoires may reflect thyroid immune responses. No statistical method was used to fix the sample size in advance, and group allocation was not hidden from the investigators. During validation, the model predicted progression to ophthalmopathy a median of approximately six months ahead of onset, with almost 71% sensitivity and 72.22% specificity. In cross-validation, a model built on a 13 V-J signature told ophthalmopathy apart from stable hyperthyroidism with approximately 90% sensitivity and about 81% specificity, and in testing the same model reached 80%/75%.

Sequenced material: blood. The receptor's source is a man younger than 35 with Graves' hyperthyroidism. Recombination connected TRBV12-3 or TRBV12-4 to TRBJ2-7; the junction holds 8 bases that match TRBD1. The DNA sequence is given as TGTGCCAGCAGTCCAGACGGACAGGGCTACGAGCAGTACTTC. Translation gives CASSPDGQGYEQYF.